Below are 9 T cell receptor beta chains sequenced from a single sample in a study of blood T cells in healthy people across ages. Together with a sample-barcoded 5' primer, a J-beta primer mix was included in a second PCR lasting roughly 6 to 12 cycles. In TCRdb, the 5' RACE reads were re-called with MiXCR into one record per CDR3 protein. The sample holds approximately 2,000,000 distinct CDR3 sequences, more than 35% seen once. The sample was blood. These receptors were obtained from a human donor in good health.

The genes are TRBV7-3 and TRBJ2-1; TRBD2 matches 9 bases. The DNA end is a closer match to TRBJ2-7, so the J assignment may be wrong. Per germline, CDR1 SGHTA and CDR2 FQGTGA. The CDR3 extends over 16 amino acids. As DNA, the CDR3 is TGTGCCAGCAGCTTAATTAGCGGGGGTCCCTACAATGAGCAGTACTTC. Translating it yields CASSLISGGPYNEQYF.

CDR3 sequence (DNA): TGTGCCACCTCGAAGGGATACGAGCAGTACTTC. It encodes CATSKGYEQYF. The chain joins TRBV12-3 or TRBV12-4 to TRBJ2-7; D is ambiguous. CDR3 size: 11 residues. The V gene lost 10 bases and the J gene lost 4 bases, with 11 bases spanning the gap.

This clonotype was counted at least ten times. The junction does not match germline at one end; this may be a read error. This chain connects TRBV4-1 to TRBJ2-7, with D uncertain. Germline V gene data show CDR1 as MGHRA and CDR2 as YSYEKL. The CDR3 is 15 residues long. The CDR3 bases are TGCGCCAGCAGCCAAAGTTGGTCAGGCTCCAACGAGCAGTACTTC. Translation: CASSQSWSGSNEQYF.

This clonotype was detected only a few times. The V and J genes are TRBV20-1 and TRBJ1-1, with D unresolved. The CDR3 length is 12 residues. Germline V gives CDR1 DFQATT, CDR2 SNEGSKA (reference sequence). V was pared by 3 bases and J by 7 bases, with 12 bases between. The CDR3 DNA reads TGCAGTGCTAGGGTGGTGGGGTTTGAAGCTTTCTTT. As protein: CSARVVGFEAFF.

This clonotype was observed once. The chain joins TRBV7-9 to TRBJ1-2, with D tentatively TRBD1 (6 bases). Germline lookup yields CDR1 SEHNR and CDR2 FQNEAQ (reference sequence). V lost 6 bases to trimming and J lost 12 bases, with 17 bases between them. CDR3 length: 12 amino acids. CDR3 residues: CASRPGTGRNTF. CDR3 bases: TGTGCCAGCAGACCCGGCACAGGGCGTAACACCTTC.

The gene calls are TRBV12-3 or TRBV12-4 and TRBJ2-7, with D perhaps matching TRBD1 (5 bases). The CDR3 totals 16 residues. Trimming took off 6 bases at V and 6 bases at J, with 24 bases between the two ends. CDR3 residues: CASSRKTGPRTSEQYF. The CDR3 DNA is TGTGCCAGCAGCCGTAAAACAGGACCTCGTACATCCGAGCAGTACTTC.

This chain links TRBV2 with TRBJ2-2, with D unclear. CDR3 length: 15 residues. V lost 4 bases and J 7 bases, leaving 16 bases between the germline ends. Germline values: CDR1 SNHLY, CDR2 FYNNEI. As DNA, the CDR3 is TGTGCCAGCAGTGGGGCAATAAAGAGTAACGGGGAGCTGTTTTTT. Protein product: CASSGAIKSNGELFF.

This clonotype was counted many times. V and J are TRBV3-1 and TRBJ1-2; 9 nucleotides match TRBD1. With 3 bases clipped from V and 8 bases from J, the junction kept 10 bases outside the gene matches. CDR3 length: 15 amino acids. Germline V lookup: CDR1 LGHDT, CDR2 YNNKEL (reference sequence). This chain's CDR3 is CASSQSTGQGYGYTF. CDR3 in DNA: TGTGCCAGCAGCCAGAGCACGGGACAGGGTTACGGCTACACCTTC.

The chain carries TRBV18 and TRBJ2-1; no clear D gene. The CDR3 loop spans 18 amino acids. V dropped 0 bases and J dropped 0 bases, with 15 bases sitting between them. The germline V gene has CDR1 KGHSH and CDR2 LQKENI. DNA for the CDR3: TGTGCCAGCTCACCACCAAACATTCGGTACCTCTCCTACAATGAGCAGTTCTTC. Amino acid sequence: CASSPPNIRYLSYNEQFF.